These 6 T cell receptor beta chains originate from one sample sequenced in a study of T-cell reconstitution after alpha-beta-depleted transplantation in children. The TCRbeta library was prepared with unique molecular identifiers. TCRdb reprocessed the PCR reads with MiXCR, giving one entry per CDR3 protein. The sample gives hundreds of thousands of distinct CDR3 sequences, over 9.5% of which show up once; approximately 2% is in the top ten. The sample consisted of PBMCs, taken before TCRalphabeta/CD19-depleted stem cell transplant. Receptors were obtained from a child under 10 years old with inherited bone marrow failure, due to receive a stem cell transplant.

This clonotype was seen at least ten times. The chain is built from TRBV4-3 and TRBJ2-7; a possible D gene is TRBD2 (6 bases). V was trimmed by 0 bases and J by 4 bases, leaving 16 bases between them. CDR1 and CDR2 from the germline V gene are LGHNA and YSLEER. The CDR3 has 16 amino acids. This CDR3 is CASSQDFPGTPYEQYF. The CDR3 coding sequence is TGCGCCAGCAGCCAAGACTTCCCCGGGACTCCATACGAGCAGTACTTC.

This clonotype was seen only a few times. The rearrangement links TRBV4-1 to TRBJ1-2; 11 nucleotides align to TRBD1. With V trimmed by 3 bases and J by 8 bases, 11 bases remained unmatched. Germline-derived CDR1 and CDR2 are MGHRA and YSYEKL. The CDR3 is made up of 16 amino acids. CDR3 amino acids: CASSQAGTGGLEGYTF. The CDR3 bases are TGCGCCAGCAGCCAGGCCGGGACAGGGGGACTCGAAGGCTACACCTTC.

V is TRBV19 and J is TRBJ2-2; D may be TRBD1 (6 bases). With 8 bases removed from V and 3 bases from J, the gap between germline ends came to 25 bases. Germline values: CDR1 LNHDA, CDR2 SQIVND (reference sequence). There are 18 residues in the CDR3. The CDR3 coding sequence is TGTGCCAGTCAGCCCGGGACACCTACTAAGAGGGACACCGGGGAGCTGTTTTTT. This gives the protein CASQPGTPTKRDTGELFF.

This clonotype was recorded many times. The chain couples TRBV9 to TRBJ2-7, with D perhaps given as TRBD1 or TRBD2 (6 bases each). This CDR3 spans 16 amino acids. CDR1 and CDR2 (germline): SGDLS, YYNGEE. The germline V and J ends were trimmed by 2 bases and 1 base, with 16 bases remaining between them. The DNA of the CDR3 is TGTGCCAGCAGCGTGGGCAGCGGAGGGGGGTCCTACGAGCAGTACTTC. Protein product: CASSVGSGGGSYEQYF.

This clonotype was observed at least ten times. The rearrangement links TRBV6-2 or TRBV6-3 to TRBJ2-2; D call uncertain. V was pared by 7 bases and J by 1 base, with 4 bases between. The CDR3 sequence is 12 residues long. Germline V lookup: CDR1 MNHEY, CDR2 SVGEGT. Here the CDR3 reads CASTMNTGELFF. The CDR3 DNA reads TGTGCCAGCACTATGAACACCGGGGAGCTGTTTTTT.

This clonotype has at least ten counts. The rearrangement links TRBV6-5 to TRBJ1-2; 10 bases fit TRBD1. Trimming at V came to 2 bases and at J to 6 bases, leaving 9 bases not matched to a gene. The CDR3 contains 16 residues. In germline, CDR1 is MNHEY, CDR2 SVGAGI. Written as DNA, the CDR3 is TGTGCCAGCAGTTACACCCCGGGGACAGGGGACGATGGCTACACCTTC. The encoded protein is CASSYTPGTGDDGYTF.